This T cell receptor (beta chain) was sequenced during a study of CD8 T cells in ankylosing spondylitis. Broader study findings: Earlier work had already found some motif variants in reactive arthritis synovial fluid and blood. Disease-linked clones displayed a CD8+ phenotype and appeared relatively rarely in peripheral blood. Blood from ankylosing spondylitis patients appeared to carry a characteristic eight-variant TCR beta motif.

The authors made TCR beta libraries by quantitative 5'-RACE with molecular barcodes. TCRdb re-called the 5' RACE reads through MiXCR, storing one row per CDR3 protein. The sample holds under 300,000 distinct CDR3 sequences; roughly a tenth are singletons and the top ten take about 3%. V was trimmed by 11 bases and J by 1 base, leaving 13 bases between them. Germline V lookup: CDR1 LNHDA, CDR2 SQIVND (reference sequence). The CDR3 is 13 amino acids. This clonotype was seen at least ten times. Antigen unknown. The J gene is TRBJ2-3, the V gene TRBV19; possibly TRBD2 for D (6 bases). The receptor comes from a male donor with ankylosing spondylitis or in good health (not recorded which). The sample was blood, either unsorted or a sorted T cell fraction (not recorded which). The CDR3 nucleotides read TGTGCCTGCAATAGCGGCCGCACAGATACGCAGTATTTT. Protein product: CACNSGRTDTQYF.